Listed below are T cell receptor beta chains from one sample, sequenced in a study of cytomegalovirus exposure and HLA in healthy donors. Profiled with immunoSEQ multiplex PCR; TCRdb holds only in-frame clones, not every one. The table shows about 200,000 clones, with about 79% occurring only once. The material sequenced was PBMCs. These TCRs come from a man aged 18 to 35 in good health and CMV-seronegative. Both conserved end residues are part of each CDR3. A D gene is named only where the DNA matches it firmly. Clone size is stated in some rows and not others, as once, few, many or a class when expanded.

V gene: TRBV2
J gene: TRBJ1-5
D gene: TRBD1
clone size: .
CDR3 protein: CASSGSGTGLSQPQHF
CDR3 DNA: TGTGCCAGCAGTGGTTCCGGGACAGGGCTTTCTCAGCCCCAGCATTTT

V gene: TRBV7-2
J gene: TRBJ2-7
D gene: TRBD2
clone size: .
CDR3 protein: CASSLGPSGSYEQYF
CDR3 DNA: TGTGCCAGCAGCTTAGGTCCTAGCGGCTCCTACGAGCAGTACTTC

V gene: TRBV13
J gene: TRBJ2-5
D gene: TRBD2
clone size: .
CDR3 protein: CASSLRTSGVQETQYF
CDR3 DNA: TGTGCCAGCAGCTTACGGACTAGCGGGGTCCAAGAGACCCAGTACTTC

V gene: TRBV19
J gene: TRBJ1-5
D gene: TRBD1
clone size: .
CDR3 protein: CASTSGLGTGLYSNQPQHF
CDR3 DNA: TGTGCCAGTACCTCGGGGCTCGGGACAGGATTATATAGCAATCAGCCCCAGCATTTT

V gene: TRBV6-5
J gene: TRBJ2-1
D gene: .
clone size: .
CDR3 protein: CASSYRLSRFDEQFF
CDR3 DNA: TGTGCCAGCAGTTATAGATTGTCTAGGTTCGATGAGCAGTTCTTC

V gene: TRBV4-2
J gene: TRBJ1-1
D gene: TRBD1
clone size: .
CDR3 protein: CASSQPPKWDRATEAFF
CDR3 DNA: TGTGCCAGCAGCCAACCGCCCAAGTGGGACAGGGCCACTGAAGCTTTCTTT

V gene: TRBV7-6
J gene: TRBJ2-5
D gene: .
clone size: .
CDR3 protein: CASSLGDFLQETQYF
CDR3 DNA: TGTGCCAGCAGCTTAGGGGACTTTCTTCAAGAGACCCAGTACTTC

V gene: TRBV29-1
J gene: TRBJ1-4
D gene: TRBD1
clone size: .
CDR3 protein: CSADRGTNEKLFF
CDR3 DNA: TGCAGCGCAGACAGGGGCACTAATGAAAAACTGTTTTTT

V gene: TRBV9
J gene: TRBJ2-7
D gene: TRBD1
clone size: .
CDR3 protein: CASSPRTGTHEQYF
CDR3 DNA: TGTGCCAGCAGCCCCCGGACAGGGACTCACGAGCAGTACTTC

V gene: TRBV19
J gene: TRBJ2-5
D gene: .
clone size: few
CDR3 protein: CASSFGRGYQETQYF
CDR3 DNA: TGTGCCAGTAGTTTTGGCAGGGGATACCAAGAGACCCAGTACTTC

V gene: TRBV6-5
J gene: TRBJ1-1
D gene: .
clone size: .
CDR3 protein: CASRGVGGGTEAFF
CDR3 DNA: TGTGCCAGCCGGGGGGTTGGGGGGGGAACTGAAGCTTTCTTT

V gene: TRBV5-6
J gene: TRBJ1-1
D gene: .
clone size: .
CDR3 protein: CASSSRGSTEAFF
CDR3 DNA: TGTGCCAGCAGCTCAAGGGGGAGTACTGAAGCTTTCTTT

V gene: TRBV5-1
J gene: TRBJ2-4
D gene: .
clone size: .
CDR3 protein: CASSLEPGEGNIQYF
CDR3 DNA: TGCGCCAGCAGCTTGGAACCGGGAGAGGGAAACATTCAGTACTTC

V gene: TRBV4-3
J gene: TRBJ2-7
D gene: .
clone size: .
CDR3 protein: CASSPNPTGDTAYEQYF
CDR3 DNA: TGCGCCAGCAGCCCGAACCCCACCGGTGACACAGCCTACGAGCAGTACTTC

V gene: TRBV6-5
J gene: TRBJ1-2
D gene: .
clone size: .
CDR3 protein: CASSYTAANYGYTF
CDR3 DNA: TGTGCCAGCAGTTACACCGCAGCTAACTATGGCTACACCTTC

V gene: TRBV7-3
J gene: TRBJ2-2
D gene: TRBD2
clone size: few
CDR3 protein: CASSLNSGANTGELFF
CDR3 DNA: TGTGCCAGCAGCTTGAACAGCGGGGCGAACACCGGGGAGCTGTTTTTT

V gene: TRBV9
J gene: TRBJ2-3
D gene: TRBD2
clone size: .
CDR3 protein: CASSAEAGGPTDTQYF
CDR3 DNA: TGTGCCAGCAGCGCTGAAGCGGGAGGGCCTACAGATACGCAGTATTTT

V gene: TRBV30
J gene: TRBJ1-5
D gene: .
clone size: .
CDR3 protein: CALGESGQPQHF
CDR3 DNA: TGTGCCTTGGGTGAGAGCGGTCAGCCCCAGCATTTT

V gene: TRBV4-1
J gene: TRBJ2-1
D gene: .
clone size: few
CDR3 protein: CASSQGASPLYNEQFF
CDR3 DNA: TGCGCCAGCAGCCAAGGGGCCTCCCCTCTTTACAATGAGCAGTTCTTC

V gene: TRBV5-1
J gene: TRBJ2-1
D gene: .
clone size: .
CDR3 protein: CASSLAKRIFNEQFF
CDR3 DNA: TGCGCCAGCAGCTTGGCCAAGCGAATCTTCAATGAGCAGTTCTTC

V gene: TRBV7-3
J gene: TRBJ2-1
D gene: .
clone size: .
CDR3 protein: CASSSTGNEQFF
CDR3 DNA: TGTGCCAGCAGTTCAACAGGGAATGAGCAGTTCTTC

V gene: TRBV19
J gene: TRBJ1-1
D gene: .
clone size: .
CDR3 protein: CASAIQGSATEAFF
CDR3 DNA: TGTGCCAGTGCGATACAGGGTTCGGCCACTGAAGCTTTCTTT

V gene: TRBV5-6
J gene: TRBJ1-4
D gene: .
clone size: .
CDR3 protein: CASSLARGPANEKLFF
CDR3 DNA: TGTGCCAGCAGCCTTGCTAGAGGCCCGGCTAATGAAAAACTGTTTTTT

V gene: TRBV12-2
J gene: TRBJ2-1
D gene: .
clone size: .
CDR3 protein: CASRPARSGSSYNEQFF
CDR3 DNA: TGTGCAAGTCGCCCCGCCCGCAGCGGGAGCTCCTACAATGAGCAGTTCTTC

V gene: TRBV6-1
J gene: TRBJ2-1
D gene: .
clone size: .
CDR3 protein: CASSVVPVDEQFF
CDR3 DNA: TGTGCCAGCAGTGTGGTCCCAGTGGATGAGCAGTTCTTC

V gene: TRBV30
J gene: TRBJ1-4
D gene: .
clone size: .
CDR3 protein: CAWSGPLPKLFF
CDR3 DNA: TGTGCCTGGAGTGGTCCCCTCCCAAAACTGTTTTTT

V gene: TRBV11-2
J gene: TRBJ2-7
D gene: TRBD2
clone size: .
CDR3 protein: CASSLGTPTSGNYEQYF
CDR3 DNA: TGTGCCAGCAGCCTAGGTACCCCGACTAGCGGGAACTACGAGCAGTACTTC

V gene: TRBV5-1
J gene: TRBJ1-5
D gene: .
clone size: .
CDR3 protein: CASSLAGINQPQHF
CDR3 DNA: TGCGCTAGCAGCTTGGCAGGAATCAATCAGCCCCAGCATTTT

V gene: TRBV7-9
J gene: TRBJ1-1
D gene: .
clone size: .
CDR3 protein: CASSLEAGTEAFF
CDR3 DNA: TGTGCCAGCAGCTTAGAGGCGGGAACTGAAGCTTTCTTT

V gene: TRBV4-3
J gene: TRBJ2-6
D gene: .
clone size: .
CDR3 protein: CASSQGTGTRSGANVLTF
CDR3 DNA: TGCGCCAGCAGCCAAGGGACCGGGACTCGCTCTGGGGCCAACGTCCTGACTTTC

V gene: TRBV11-2
J gene: TRBJ2-1
D gene: TRBD2
clone size: few
CDR3 protein: CASSLVGLAGDNEQFF
CDR3 DNA: TGTGCCAGCAGCTTAGTCGGGCTAGCGGGTGACAATGAGCAGTTCTTC

V gene: TRBV19
J gene: TRBJ2-5
D gene: .
clone size: .
CDR3 protein: CASNPWGSETQYF
CDR3 DNA: TGTGCCAGTAATCCGTGGGGCTCAGAGACCCAGTACTTC

V gene: TRBV10-3
J gene: TRBJ2-3
D gene: .
clone size: .
CDR3 protein: CAISERGLGGTTDTQYF
CDR3 DNA: TGTGCCATCAGTGAGCGGGGTCTGGGAGGCACGACAGATACGCAGTATTTT

V gene: TRBV13
J gene: TRBJ1-2
D gene: .
clone size: .
CDR3 protein: CASSLGQYGYTF
CDR3 DNA: TGTGCCAGCAGCTTAGGACAGTATGGCTACACCTTC

V gene: TRBV28
J gene: TRBJ1-4
D gene: .
clone size: .
CDR3 protein: CASSAQGNEKLFF
CDR3 DNA: TGTGCCAGCAGCGCACAGGGTAATGAAAAACTGTTTTTT

V gene: TRBV18
J gene: TRBJ1-2
D gene: .
clone size: .
CDR3 protein: CASSAEIYSNYGYTF
CDR3 DNA: TGTGCCAGCTCCGCCGAGATATACAGTAACTATGGCTACACCTTC

V gene: TRBV4-3
J gene: TRBJ2-3
D gene: .
clone size: .
CDR3 protein: CASSQDLGGTLKGF
CDR3 DNA: TGCGCCAGCAGCCAAGATCTTGGGGGGACTCTTAAGGGGTTT

V gene: TRBV18
J gene: TRBJ2-5
D gene: TRBD1
clone size: .
CDR3 protein: CASSDRAGETQYF
CDR3 DNA: TGTGCCAGCTCGGACAGGGCTGGAGAGACCCAGTACTTC

V gene: TRBV11-1
J gene: TRBJ2-1
D gene: .
clone size: few
CDR3 protein: CASSLYTLPYNEQFF
CDR3 DNA: TGTGCCAGCAGCTTATACACGTTGCCCTACAATGAGCAGTTCTTC

V gene: TRBV28
J gene: TRBJ2-2
D gene: TRBD1
clone size: .
CDR3 protein: CASSFRDRDTGELFF
CDR3 DNA: TGTGCCAGCAGTTTTAGAGACAGGGACACCGGGGAGCTGTTTTTT

V gene: TRBV28
J gene: TRBJ2-7
D gene: TRBD2
clone size: .
CDR3 protein: CASSYLSRGRGDYEQYF
CDR3 DNA: TGTGCCAGCAGTTACCTTTCGCGGGGGCGGGGGGACTACGAGCAGTACTTC

V gene: TRBV4-3
J gene: TRBJ1-2
D gene: TRBD1
clone size: once
CDR3 protein: CASSQGQHANYGYTF
CDR3 DNA: TGCGCCAGCAGCCAGGGACAGCACGCTAACTATGGCTACACCTTC

V gene: TRBV10-3
J gene: TRBJ2-3
D gene: TRBD1
clone size: .
CDR3 protein: CAISDDREYTDTQYF
CDR3 DNA: TGTGCCATCAGCGATGACAGGGAGTACACAGATACGCAGTATTTT

V gene: TRBV5-1
J gene: TRBJ1-4
D gene: TRBD1
clone size: .
CDR3 protein: CASSRGTAATNEKLFF
CDR3 DNA: TGCGCCAGCAGCAGAGGGACAGCTGCAACTAATGAAAAACTGTTTTTT

V gene: TRBV7-8
J gene: TRBJ2-7
D gene: .
clone size: .
CDR3 protein: CASSHPGFYEQYF
CDR3 DNA: TGTGCCAGCAGCCATCCGGGATTCTACGAGCAGTACTTC

V gene: TRBV7-2
J gene: TRBJ2-7
D gene: .
clone size: .
CDR3 protein: CASSHRGSSLTYEQYF
CDR3 DNA: TGTGCCAGCAGCCATCGCGGGTCTTCCCTTACCTACGAGCAGTACTTC

V gene: TRBV5-1
J gene: TRBJ2-7
D gene: TRBD1
clone size: .
CDR3 protein: CASSQDRGRDEQYF
CDR3 DNA: TGCGCCAGCAGCCAAGACAGGGGGCGAGACGAGCAGTACTTC